This is a list of T cell receptor beta chains from one sample in a study of OX40 agonist ivuxolimab in advanced cancers. Measured with immunoSEQ multiplex PCR; TCRdb has only the in-frame clones, and not every one. The sample comprises roughly 48,000 clones, just under 90% of which are singletons, and 9% to 12% rests with the top ten. This sample comprised CD4+ or CD8+ T cells sorted from blood, obtained in a trial of the OX40 agonist ivuxolimab. The receptor source for this set is an adult with an advanced solid tumor such as melanoma, head and neck, liver or kidney cancer. CDR3s include the opening cysteine and the closing phenylalanine or tryptophan.

>TRBV4-3|TRBJ2-2
CASSQDVTTSGYAGELFF
>TRBV7-7|TRBJ2-2
CASSLARDRVDTGELFF
>TRBV4-1|TRBJ2-7
CASSQGRGEAYF
>TRBV14|TRBJ1-2
CASSLGSTYGYTF
>TRBV9|TRBJ2-5
CASSPTGAVGETQYF
>TRBV7-9|TRBJ1-1
CASSLAQGRNTEAFF
>TRBV6-5|TRBJ2-1
CASSYSGPPLNNEQFF
>TRBV14|TRBJ1-2
CASNVGQGDYGYTF
>TRBV9|TRBJ1-3
CASSVGLGTPGGNTIYF
>TRBV9|TRBJ2-1
CASSVATDSTFYNEQFF
>TRBV7-3|TRBJ1-1
CASSLTAPGAEAFF
>TRBV9|TRBJ2-3
CASSALAGEGTDTQYF
>TRBV5-4|TRBJ1-2
CASSLDAMTRNYGYTF
>TRBV15|TRBJ1-1
CATSSDRGQNTEAFF
>TRBV5-6|TRBJ2-7
CASSLATGSTYEQYF
>TRBV11-2|TRBJ2-4
CASSLAATLGGPKGIQYF
>TRBV6-5|TRBJ2-1
CASSRAGGAYNEQFF
>TRBV9|TRBJ1-2
CASSGILQDEVYGYTF
>TRBV19|TRBJ2-7
CASSMWASGVSSYEQYF
>TRBV7-3|TRBJ2-1
CASSLAGMDNEQFF
>TRBV7-8|TRBJ1-4
CASSRGTAGGATNEKLFF
>TRBV5-6|TRBJ1-5
CASSLTGDSNQPQHF
>TRBV25-1|TRBJ1-2
CASSWEGGYTF
>TRBV11-2|TRBJ1-5
CASSLDYLGAQPQHF
>TRBV7-9|TRBJ1-2
CASSLATGLLVNGYTF
>TRBV13|TRBJ2-3
CASSSRAERGSVTDTQYF
>TRBV4-3|TRBJ1-4
CASSQGVRDRPNEKLFF
>TRBV9|TRBJ2-1
CASSEGLAEGPYNEQFF
>TRBV19|TRBJ1-5
CATTEGAYSNQPQHF
>TRBV7-3|TRBJ2-1
CASSFNGGGEQFF
>TRBV7-2|TRBJ1-1
CASSSFPGQGTNTEAFF
>TRBV11-2|TRBJ1-1
CASSLGGRSNTEAFF
>TRBV28|TRBJ1-1
CASSAGNTEAFF
>TRBV10-3|TRBJ1-3
CAILGSGNTIYF
>TRBV11-2|TRBJ1-1
CASSAFPPTGRNTEAFF
>TRBV5-6|TRBJ2-2
CASSFDTGELFF
>TRBV6-1|TRBJ2-2
CASSDFGGDTGELFF
>TRBV5-1|TRBJ1-4
CASSLAFKESKEKLFF
>TRBV30|TRBJ2-2
CASLPLGEGTGELFF
>TRBV6-6|TRBJ1-3
CASSSTPSGNTIYF
>TRBV4-3|TRBJ2-1
CASSQGPGQGNYNEQFF
>TRBV7-8|TRBJ1-1
CASSRWDSLNTEAFF
>TRBV2|TRBJ1-2
CASSPYQETGDGYTF
>TRBV7-2|TRBJ2-5
CASSWARTSGGGDETQYF
>TRBV29-1|TRBJ2-6
CSVEAASGANVLTF
>TRBV27|TRBJ2-2
CASSFGGLGELFF
>TRBV9|TRBJ2-1
CVSSGVDEQFF
>TRBV4-2|TRBJ2-3
CASSLSRGSTDTQYF
>TRBV19|TRBJ1-2
CASSIERTGHGYGYTF
>TRBV7-6|TRBJ2-3
CASSLAYRDRVTDTQYF
>TRBV27|TRBJ2-7
CASRLAGGPYEQYF
>TRBV5-4|TRBJ1-1
CASSLGPMNTEAFF
>TRBV27|TRBJ2-1
CASSLLNRVGEQFF
>TRBV9|TRBJ1-4
CASSVGQGVGEKLFF
>TRBV19|TRBJ1-1
CASSINEDEAFF
>TRBV6-5|TRBJ2-2
CASSPPGNTGELFF